This T cell receptor (beta chain) was profiled in a study of Graves' ophthalmopathy and Graves' hyperthyroidism. In this sample, this clonotype turned up many times. Its antigen is currently unknown. The study amplified TCR beta CDR3 regions using RNA transcripts. HTBI primers primed a first-round RT-PCR, and a second-round multiplex PCR followed. A single record per CDR3 protein comes from TCRdb applying MiXCR to the multiplex PCR reads. The sample lists 200,000 to 250,000 distinct CDR3 sequences, about 22% occurring once. The V gene lost 8 bases and the J gene lost 5 bases, with 24 bases spanning the gap. The CDR3 loop spans 16 amino acids. The germline CDR1 and CDR2 sequences are SNHLY and FYNNEI. Clinical symptoms, serum thyroxine, TRAb, thyroid ultrasound and orbital computed tomography were relied on for diagnosis. Study-level results: Among thyroid clonotypes expanded above 0.001 frequency, most also appeared in blood.

Sequencing was carried out using peripheral blood. The J gene is TRBJ1-1, the V gene TRBV2; D remains unclear. The sequence derives from a woman aged 45-59 years with Graves' ophthalmopathy. In DNA, the CDR3 is TGTGCCAGCCCCAATGTAGCTGGTGGAAGTGCTACTGAAGCTTTCTTT. Translated, it gives CASPNVAGGSATEAFF.